This is a list of T cell receptor beta chains from one sample in a study of T-cell memory formation after mild COVID-19. TCRdb reanalysed the 5' RACE reads using MiXCR and keeps one entry per CDR3 protein. The table has 75,000 to 90,000 distinct CDR3 sequences, about 15% seen once. Sequenced input: PBMCs or a T cell subset sorted from them (not recorded which). The receptors originated from an adult woman who had mild COVID-19 (a few samples of this study predate the infection). Cell type and time point are not known. CDR3s include the opening cysteine and the closing phenylalanine or tryptophan. A D gene is named only where the DNA matches it firmly. Clone size is given for some rows only: seen once, a few or many times, or a class if the clone is expanded.

TRBD2,TRBV5-1,TRBJ2-7,NA,CASSLVAGASYEQYF,TGCGCCAGCAGCTTGGTAGCGGGTGCCTCCTACGAGCAGTACTTC
NA,TRBV24-1,TRBJ1-1,NA,CATSESLDTEAFF,TGTGCCACCAGTGAATCCCTGGACACTGAAGCTTTCTTT
TRBD2,TRBV24-1,TRBJ2-2,NA,CATGWASGTGELFF,TGTGCCACCGGGTGGGCTAGCGGTACCGGGGAGCTGTTTTTT
NA,TRBV19,TRBJ2-7,NA,CASSTAGRNEQYF,TGTGCCAGTAGTACGGCAGGGCGAAACGAGCAGTACTTC
NA,TRBV11-2,TRBJ2-7,few,CASSLSPPTPGYEQYF,TGTGCCAGCAGCTTGTCACCACCGACGCCCGGCTACGAGCAGTACTTC
NA,TRBV12-3/TRBV12-4,TRBJ1-3,NA,CAGRDSGNTIYF,TGTGCCGGGCGGGACTCCGGAAACACCATATATTTT
NA,TRBV6-2/TRBV6-3,TRBJ2-7,NA,CASSTSGESYEQYF,TGTGCCAGCAGTACCTCGGGGGAGTCCTACGAGCAGTACTTC
NA,TRBV29-1,TRBJ1-6,NA,CSVAAEFNSPLHF,TGCAGCGTTGCGGCAGAATTTAATTCACCCCTCCACTTT
NA,TRBV5-1,TRBJ2-7,few,CASSSNPGTLYEQYF,TGCGCCAGCAGCTCGAACCCGGGAACCCTATACGAGCAGTACTTC
NA,TRBV5-1,TRBJ2-7,few,CASSLGGSDTPYEQYF,TGCGCCAGCAGCTTGGGGGGATCCGATACCCCCTACGAGCAGTACTTC
TRBD2,TRBV4-1,TRBJ2-1,NA,CASSQEVLAGGYNDQFF,TGCGCCAGCAGCCAAGAGGTCCTAGCGGGAGGGTACAATGATCAGTTCTTC
NA,TRBV7-6,TRBJ2-1,NA,CASSLAGQGVYYYNEQFF,TGTGCCAGCAGCTTAGCAGGGCAAGGGGTCTACTACTACAATGAGCAGTTCTTC
TRBD2,TRBV6-2/TRBV6-3,TRBJ2-1,NA,CASSYSPLAGVYNEQFF,TGTGCCAGCAGTTACTCCCCTCTAGCGGGAGTCTACAATGAGCAGTTCTTC
TRBD2,TRBV12-3/TRBV12-4,TRBJ2-1,few,CASRPRLAREQFF,TGTGCCAGCAGACCAAGACTAGCCCGGGAGCAGTTCTTC
TRBD1,TRBV15,TRBJ1-1,NA,CATAISGGDTEAFF,TGTGCCACCGCTATCTCAGGGGGGGACACTGAAGCTTTCTTT
TRBD2,TRBV29-1,TRBJ2-3,few,CSVDPWLAGDTDTQYF,TGCAGCGTTGACCCGTGGCTAGCGGGAGACACAGATACGCAGTATTTT
NA,TRBV7-6,TRBJ2-6,few,CASSFATGTGANVLTF,TGTGCCAGCAGCTTTGCAACAGGGACTGGGGCCAACGTCCTGACTTTC
NA,TRBV7-6,TRBJ2-7,many,CASSLSGRHSYEQYF,TGTGCCAGCAGCTTAAGCGGGCGCCACTCCTACGAGCAGTACTTC
NA,TRBV24-1,TRBJ2-1,NA,CATSARGYREQFF,TGTGCCACCAGCGCAAGGGGGTACAGAGAGCAGTTCTTC
NA,TRBV12-3/TRBV12-4,TRBJ2-3,few,CASSWVPGVYVDTQYF,TGTGCCAGCAGTTGGGTCCCGGGGGTGTACGTAGATACGCAGTATTTT
TRBD1,TRBV29-1,TRBJ2-2,NA,CSVERGTGGLTGELFF,TGCAGCGTTGAGAGGGGGACAGGGGGGCTCACCGGGGAGCTGTTTTTT
NA,TRBV6-4,TRBJ2-6,few,CASSDGGKGANVLTF,TGTGCCAGCAGTGACGGGGGTAAAGGGGCCAACGTCCTGACTTTC
TRBD2,TRBV20-1,TRBJ2-5,few,CSARETSGYQETQYF,TGCAGTGCTAGAGAGACTAGCGGGTACCAAGAGACCCAGTACTTC
NA,TRBV9,TRBJ1-2,few,CASFRADYGYTF,TGTGCCAGCTTCCGTGCCGACTATGGCTACACCTTC
NA,TRBV9,TRBJ1-1,NA,CASSVGRRNTEAFF,TGTGCCAGCAGCGTTGGACGTCGGAACACTGAAGCTTTCTTT
TRBD1,TRBV6-6,TRBJ2-7,NA,CASSYDRGTYEQYF,TGTGCCAGCAGTTACGACAGGGGGACCTACGAGCAGTACTTC
TRBD2,TRBV5-1,TRBJ2-7,NA,CASSALAGGDEQYF,TGCGCCAGCAGCGCACTAGCGGGAGGCGACGAGCAGTACTTC
TRBD2,TRBV29-1,TRBJ2-1,NA,CSVEGDLRGGSYNEQFF,TGCAGCGTTGAAGGTGACCTCCGGGGAGGGTCCTACAATGAGCAGTTCTTC
TRBD1,TRBV29-1,TRBJ2-5,few,CSVVGTGGTETQYF,TGCAGCGTTGTCGGGACAGGGGGGACAGAGACCCAGTACTTC
NA,TRBV7-6,TRBJ2-1,few,CASSLADGGDEQFF,TGTGCCAGCAGCTTAGCGGACGGTGGGGATGAGCAGTTCTTC
TRBD1,TRBV12-3/TRBV12-4,TRBJ2-7,few,CASTRDRGPPYEQYF,TGTGCCAGCACCCGCGACAGGGGGCCTCCCTACGAGCAGTACTTC
NA,TRBV24-1,TRBJ2-7,few,CATRDSNYEQYF,TGTGCCACCCGGGACTCTAACTACGAGCAGTACTTC
TRBD1,TRBV4-3,TRBJ2-7,many,CASSHLTGTGGDEQYF,TGCGCCAGCAGCCACTTAACCGGGACAGGGGGTGACGAGCAGTACTTC
TRBD1,TRBV6-2/TRBV6-3,TRBJ1-5,few,CASRGTGGQPQHF,TGTGCCAGCAGAGGGACAGGGGGTCAGCCCCAGCATTTT
TRBD1,TRBV5-1,TRBJ2-7,few,CASSLGTGRIDEQYF,TGCGCCAGCAGCCTGGGGACAGGGAGGATCGACGAGCAGTACTTC
NA,TRBV4-1,TRBJ2-1,NA,CASSRWDNEQFF,TGCGCCAGCAGCCGTTGGGACAATGAGCAGTTCTTC
NA,TRBV9,TRBJ2-2,NA,CASSVVRDTGELFF,TGTGCCAGCAGCGTAGTGAGGGACACCGGGGAGCTGTTTTTT
TRBD1,TRBV4-3,TRBJ1-2,NA,CASSRGGDRLYGYTF,TGCGCCAGCAGCCGGGGTGGGGACAGGCTCTATGGCTACACCTTC
TRBD1,TRBV4-3,TRBJ2-2,NA,CASSFRTGTGELFF,TGCGCCAGCAGCTTTCGGACAGGCACCGGGGAGCTGTTTTTT
TRBD2,TRBV29-1,TRBJ2-1,few,CSVLAASNEQFF,TGCAGCGTACTAGCGGCCAGCAATGAGCAGTTCTTC
TRBD2,TRBV7-6,TRBJ2-2,few,CASRLAGRTGELFF,TGTGCCAGCAGACTAGCGGGGAGGACCGGGGAGCTGTTTTTT
NA,TRBV5-1,TRBJ1-2,few,CASSLGTTPYEGYTF,TGCGCCAGCAGCTTGGGGACTACGCCATATGAGGGCTACACCTTC
TRBD1,TRBV7-6,TRBJ2-7,few,CASSDQGQANYEQYF,TGTGCCAGCAGCGACCAAGGACAGGCCAACTACGAGCAGTACTTC
NA,TRBV9,TRBJ2-5,few,CASSVEGKETQYF,TGTGCCAGCAGCGTTGAGGGGAAAGAGACCCAGTACTTC
TRBD1,TRBV5-1,TRBJ2-3,NA,CASSLVTGGADTQYF,TGCGCCAGCAGCTTGGTAACAGGGGGAGCAGATACGCAGTATTTT
NA,TRBV4-1,TRBJ1-2,NA,CASSRFEDVSYGYTF,TGCGCCAGCAGCCGGTTTGAGGACGTAAGCTATGGCTACACCTTC
TRBD1,TRBV4-3,TRBJ1-1,many,CASSHYTGDTEAFF,TGCGCCAGCAGCCATTATACAGGGGACACTGAAGCTTTCTTT
NA,TRBV4-3,TRBJ2-5,few,CASSQDGAGQLQETQYF,TGCGCCAGCAGCCAAGATGGAGCGGGACAGTTACAAGAGACCCAGTACTTC
TRBD2,TRBV6-2/TRBV6-3,TRBJ2-1,NA,CARSLRASGYNEQFF,TGTGCCAGAAGCCTGCGGGCTAGCGGTTACAATGAGCAGTTCTTC
TRBD1,TRBV7-9,TRBJ2-7,few,CASSALDRDTYEQYF,TGTGCCAGCAGCGCACTCGACAGGGACACCTACGAGCAGTACTTC
TRBD2,TRBV7-9,TRBJ2-7,many,CASSPYPGTSGRSSYEQYF,TGTGCCAGCAGCCCCTACCCAGGGACTAGCGGCCGAAGCTCCTACGAGCAGTACTTC
NA,TRBV7-2,TRBJ2-2,once,CASSLALLVPPTGELFF,TGTGCCAGCAGCTTAGCCCTACTAGTCCCTCCCACCGGGGAGCTGTTTTTT
TRBD2,TRBV10-3,TRBJ2-2,NA,CAIRVTSGVEGSLNTGELFF,TGTGCCATCCGAGTGACTAGCGGGGTGGAGGGCTCGCTGAACACCGGGGAGCTGTTTTTT
NA,TRBV5-1,TRBJ2-5,few,CASSLEAGAAQETQYF,TGCGCCAGCAGCTTGGAGGCGGGGGCGGCCCAAGAGACCCAGTACTTC
NA,TRBV5-1,TRBJ2-1,NA,CASSLESGESVYNEQFF,TGCGCCAGCAGCTTGGAGAGCGGAGAGTCGGTATACAATGAGCAGTTCTTC